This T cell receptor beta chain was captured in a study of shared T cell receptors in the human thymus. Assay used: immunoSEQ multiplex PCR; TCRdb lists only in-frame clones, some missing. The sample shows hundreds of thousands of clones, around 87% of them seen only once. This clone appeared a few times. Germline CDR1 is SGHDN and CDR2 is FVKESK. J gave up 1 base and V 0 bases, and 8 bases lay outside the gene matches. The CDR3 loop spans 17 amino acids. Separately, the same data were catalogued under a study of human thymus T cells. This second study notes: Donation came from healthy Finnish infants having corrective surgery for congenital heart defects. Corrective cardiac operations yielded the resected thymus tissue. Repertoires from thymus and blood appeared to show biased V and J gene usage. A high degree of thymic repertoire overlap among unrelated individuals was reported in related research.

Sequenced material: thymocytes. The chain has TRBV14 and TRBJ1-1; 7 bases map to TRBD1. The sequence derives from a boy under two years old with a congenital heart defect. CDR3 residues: CASSQDRGAKGNTEAFF. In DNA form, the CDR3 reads TGTGCCAGCAGCCAAGACAGGGGGGCGAAGGGGAACACTGAAGCTTTCTTT. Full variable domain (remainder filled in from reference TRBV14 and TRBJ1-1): EAGVTQFPSHSVIEKGQTVTLRCDPISGHDNLYWYRRVMGKEIKFLLHFVKESKQDESGMPNNRFLAERTGGTYSTLKVQPAELEDSGVYFCASSQDRGAKGNTEAFFGQGTRLTVV.